This entry concerns a single TCR beta chain. The junction had 8 bases not matched to a gene; V was cut back by 2 bases and J by 7 bases. Germline-derived CDR1 and CDR2 are LNHDA and SQIVND (reference sequence). CDR3 length: 15 amino acids. The data derive from a study of cytomegalovirus exposure and HLA in healthy donors. Primers: 60 Vbeta forward and 13 Jbeta reverse. Repertoires were generated with immunoSEQ multiplex PCR, while TCRdb's copy carries only in-frame clones and drops some. In the table there are about 120,000 clones, 70% to 80% of which are singletons. The chain has TRBV19 and TRBJ1-5; 7 bases align to TRBD1. The specimen sequenced was PBMCs. The sequence derives from a woman in her forties or fifties in good health and CMV-seropositive. The CDR3 coding sequence is TGTGCCAGTAGTATATCGAGACAGGGCTGGCAGCCCCAGCATTTT. This translates into CASSISRQGWQPQHF.